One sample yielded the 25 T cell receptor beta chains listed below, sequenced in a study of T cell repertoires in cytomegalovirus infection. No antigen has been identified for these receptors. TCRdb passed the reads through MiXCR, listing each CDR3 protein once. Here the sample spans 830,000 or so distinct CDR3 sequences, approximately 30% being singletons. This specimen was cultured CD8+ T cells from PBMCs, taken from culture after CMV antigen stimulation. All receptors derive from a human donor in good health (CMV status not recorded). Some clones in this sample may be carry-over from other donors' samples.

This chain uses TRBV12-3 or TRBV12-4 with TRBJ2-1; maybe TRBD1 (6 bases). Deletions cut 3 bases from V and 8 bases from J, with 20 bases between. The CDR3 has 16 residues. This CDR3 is CASSFFVRGHGDEQFF. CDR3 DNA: TGTGCCAGCAGTTTTTTTGTCAGGGGTCATGGGGATGAGCAGTTCTTC.

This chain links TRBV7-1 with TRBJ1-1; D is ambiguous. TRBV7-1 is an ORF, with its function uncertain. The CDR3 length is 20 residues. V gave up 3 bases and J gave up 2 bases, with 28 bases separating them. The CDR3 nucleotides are TGTGCCAGCAGCTCCAACACGTTAGCCGTTGCTGACGGTATAAACACTGAAGCTTTCTTT. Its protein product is CASSSNTLAVADGINTEAFF.

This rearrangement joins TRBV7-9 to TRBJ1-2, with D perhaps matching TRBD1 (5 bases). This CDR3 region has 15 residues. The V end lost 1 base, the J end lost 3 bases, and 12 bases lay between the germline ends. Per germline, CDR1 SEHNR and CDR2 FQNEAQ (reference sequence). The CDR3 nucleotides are TGTGCCAGCAGCTTAGGAGCAGGGTTGGACTATGGCTACACCTTC. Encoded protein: CASSLGAGLDYGYTF.

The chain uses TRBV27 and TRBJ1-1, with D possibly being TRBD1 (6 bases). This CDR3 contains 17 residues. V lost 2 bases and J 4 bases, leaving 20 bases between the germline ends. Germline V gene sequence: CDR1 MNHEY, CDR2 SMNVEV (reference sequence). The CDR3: CASSLGPWGGSGTEAFF. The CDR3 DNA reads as TGTGCCAGCAGTTTAGGGCCATGGGGGGGCTCTGGCACTGAAGCTTTCTTT.

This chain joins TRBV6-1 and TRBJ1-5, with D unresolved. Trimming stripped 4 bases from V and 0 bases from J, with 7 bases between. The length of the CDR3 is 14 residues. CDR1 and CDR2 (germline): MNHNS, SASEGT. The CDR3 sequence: CASSADTSNQPQHF. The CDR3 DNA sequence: TGTGCCAGCAGTGCAGACACTAGCAATCAGCCCCAGCATTTT.

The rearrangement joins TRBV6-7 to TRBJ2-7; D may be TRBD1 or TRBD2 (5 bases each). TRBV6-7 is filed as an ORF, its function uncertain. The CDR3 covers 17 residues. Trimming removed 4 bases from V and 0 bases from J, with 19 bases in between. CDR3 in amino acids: CASSFGTPRSRSYEQYV. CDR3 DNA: TGTGCCAGCAGTTTCGGGACCCCCAGATCCCGCTCCTACGAGCAGTACGTC.

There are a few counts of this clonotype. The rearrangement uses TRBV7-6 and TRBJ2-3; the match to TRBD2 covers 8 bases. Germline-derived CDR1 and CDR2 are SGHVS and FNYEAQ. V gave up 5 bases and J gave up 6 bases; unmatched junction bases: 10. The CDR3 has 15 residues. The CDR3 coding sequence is TGTGCCAGCAGCGCCCCCGGGGGGGCAGGGGATACGCAGTATTTT. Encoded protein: CASSAPGGAGDTQYF.

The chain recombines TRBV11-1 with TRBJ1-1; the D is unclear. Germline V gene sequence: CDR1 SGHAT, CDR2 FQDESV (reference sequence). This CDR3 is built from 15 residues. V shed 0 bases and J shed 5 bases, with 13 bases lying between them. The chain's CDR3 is CASSLARNGRTEAFF. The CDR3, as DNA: TGTGCCAGCAGCTTAGCGCGAAATGGGCGAACTGAAGCTTTCTTT.

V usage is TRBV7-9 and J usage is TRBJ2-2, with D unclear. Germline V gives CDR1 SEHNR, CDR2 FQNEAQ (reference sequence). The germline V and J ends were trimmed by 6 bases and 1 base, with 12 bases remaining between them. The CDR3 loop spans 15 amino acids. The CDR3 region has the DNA TGTGCCAGCAGTAGCCGAACCGAGAACACCGGGGAGCTGTTTTTT. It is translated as CASSSRTENTGELFF.

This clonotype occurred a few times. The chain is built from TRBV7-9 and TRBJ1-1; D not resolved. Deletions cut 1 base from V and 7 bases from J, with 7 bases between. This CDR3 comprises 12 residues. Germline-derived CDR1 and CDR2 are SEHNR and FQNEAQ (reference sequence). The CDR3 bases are TGTGCCAGCAGCTTAGGGATAGATGAAGCTTTCTTT. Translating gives CASSLGIDEAFF.

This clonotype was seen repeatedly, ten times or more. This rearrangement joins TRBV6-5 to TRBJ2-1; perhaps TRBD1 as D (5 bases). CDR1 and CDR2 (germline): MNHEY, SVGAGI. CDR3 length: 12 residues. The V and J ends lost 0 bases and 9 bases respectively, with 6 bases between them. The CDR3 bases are TGTGCCAGCAGTTACTCAGGGGCTGAGCAGTTCTTC. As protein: CASSYSGAEQFF.

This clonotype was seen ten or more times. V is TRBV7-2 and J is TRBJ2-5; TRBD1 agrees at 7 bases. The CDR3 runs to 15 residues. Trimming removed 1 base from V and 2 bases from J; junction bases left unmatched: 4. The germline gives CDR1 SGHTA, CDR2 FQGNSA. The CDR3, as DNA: TGTGCCAGCAGCTTAGGGGCCAGGGGGCAAGAGACCCAGTACTTC. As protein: CASSLGARGQETQYF.

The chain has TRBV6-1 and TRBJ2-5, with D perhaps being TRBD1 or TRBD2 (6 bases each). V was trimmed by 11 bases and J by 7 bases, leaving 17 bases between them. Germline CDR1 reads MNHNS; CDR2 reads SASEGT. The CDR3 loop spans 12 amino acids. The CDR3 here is CASPGAWGTQYF. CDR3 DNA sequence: TGTGCCTCCCCGGGGGCCTGGGGGACCCAGTACTTC.

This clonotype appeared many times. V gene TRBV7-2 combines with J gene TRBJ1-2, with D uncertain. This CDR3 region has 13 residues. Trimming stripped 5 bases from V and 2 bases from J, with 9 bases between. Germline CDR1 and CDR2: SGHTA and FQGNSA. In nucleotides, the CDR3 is TGTGCCAGCAGCGGCCGGGAAAACTATGGCTACACCTTC. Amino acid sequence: CASSGRENYGYTF.

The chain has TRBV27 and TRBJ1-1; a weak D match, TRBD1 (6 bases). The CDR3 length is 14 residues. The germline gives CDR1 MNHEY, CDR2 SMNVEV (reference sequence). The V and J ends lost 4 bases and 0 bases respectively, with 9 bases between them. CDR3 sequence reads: CASSWGHLNTEAFF. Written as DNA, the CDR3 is TGTGCCAGCAGTTGGGGACATCTGAACACTGAAGCTTTCTTT.

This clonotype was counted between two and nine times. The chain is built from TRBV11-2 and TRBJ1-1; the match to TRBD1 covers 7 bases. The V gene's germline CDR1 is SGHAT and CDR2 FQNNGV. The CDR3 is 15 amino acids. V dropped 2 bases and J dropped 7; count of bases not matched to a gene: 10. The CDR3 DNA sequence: TGTGCCAGCAGCTTATTTTCGGGACAGTCAATTGAAGCTTTCTTT. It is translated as CASSLFSGQSIEAFF.

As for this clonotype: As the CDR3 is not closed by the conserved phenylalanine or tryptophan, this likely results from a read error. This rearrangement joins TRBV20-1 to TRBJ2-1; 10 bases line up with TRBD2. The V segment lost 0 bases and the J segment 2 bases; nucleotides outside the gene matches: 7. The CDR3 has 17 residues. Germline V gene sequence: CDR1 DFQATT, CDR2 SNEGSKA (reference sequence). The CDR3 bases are TGCAGTGCTAGAGATAGGGAGAGCGGGGGGGCCTACAATGAGCAGTTCTCC. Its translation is CSARDRESGGAYNEQFS.

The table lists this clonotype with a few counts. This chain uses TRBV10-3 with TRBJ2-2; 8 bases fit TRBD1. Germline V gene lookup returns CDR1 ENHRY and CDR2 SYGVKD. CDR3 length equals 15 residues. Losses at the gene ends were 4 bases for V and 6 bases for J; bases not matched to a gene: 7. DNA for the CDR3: TGTGCCATCAGTGGCGGAGACAGGGGCCCCGGGGAGCTGTTTTTT. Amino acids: CAISGGDRGPGELFF.

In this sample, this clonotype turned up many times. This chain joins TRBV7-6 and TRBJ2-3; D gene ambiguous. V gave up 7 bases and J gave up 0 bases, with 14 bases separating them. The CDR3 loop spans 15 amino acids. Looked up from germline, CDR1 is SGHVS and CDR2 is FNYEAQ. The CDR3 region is CASIPDAASTDTQYF. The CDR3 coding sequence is TGTGCCAGCATTCCCGATGCGGCTAGCACAGATACGCAGTATTTT.

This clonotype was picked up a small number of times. The CDR3 DNA reads TGCAGCGTGACAGGGGGCGAGACCTATGGCTACACCTTC. Amino acids: CSVTGGETYGYTF. The chain employs TRBV29-1 and TRBJ1-2; the match to TRBD1 covers 10 bases. The V gene end was trimmed by 6 bases and the J gene end by 4 bases; junction bases not matched to a gene: 5. The CDR3 length is 13 residues. CDR1 is SQVTM, CDR2 ANQGSEA, per germline.

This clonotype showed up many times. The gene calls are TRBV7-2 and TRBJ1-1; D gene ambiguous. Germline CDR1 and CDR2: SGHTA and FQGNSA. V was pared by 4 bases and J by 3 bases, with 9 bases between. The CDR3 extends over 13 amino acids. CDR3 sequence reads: CASSSSGYTEAFF. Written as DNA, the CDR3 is TGTGCCAGCAGCTCCAGTGGGTACACTGAAGCTTTCTTT.

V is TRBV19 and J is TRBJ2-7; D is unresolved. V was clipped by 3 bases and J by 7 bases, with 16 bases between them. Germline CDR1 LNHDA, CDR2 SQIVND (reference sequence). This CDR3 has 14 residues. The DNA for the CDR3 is TGTGCCAGTAGTATTTCGATCAACATCAGGGAGCAGTACTTC. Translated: CASSISINIREQYF. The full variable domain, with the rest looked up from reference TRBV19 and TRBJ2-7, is DGGITQSPKYLFRKEGQNVTLSCEQNLNHDAMYWYRQDPGQGLRLIYYSQIVNDFQKGDIAEGYSVSREKKESFPLTVTSAQKNPTAFYLCASSISINIREQYFGPGTRLTVT.

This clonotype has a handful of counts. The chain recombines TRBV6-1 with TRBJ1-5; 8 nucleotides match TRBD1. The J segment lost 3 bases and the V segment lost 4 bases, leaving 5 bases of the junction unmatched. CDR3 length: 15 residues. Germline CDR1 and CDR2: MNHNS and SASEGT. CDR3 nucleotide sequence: TGTGCCAGCAGTGGAGGACAGGGCTACAATCAGCCCCAGCATTTT. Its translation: CASSGGQGYNQPQHF.

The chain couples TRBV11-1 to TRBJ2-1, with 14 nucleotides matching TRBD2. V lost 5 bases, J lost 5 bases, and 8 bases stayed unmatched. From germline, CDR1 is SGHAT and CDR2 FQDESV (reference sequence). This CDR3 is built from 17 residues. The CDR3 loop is CASSSPGLAGADNEQFF. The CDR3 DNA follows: TGTGCCAGCAGCAGTCCGGGACTAGCGGGGGCCGACAATGAGCAGTTCTTC. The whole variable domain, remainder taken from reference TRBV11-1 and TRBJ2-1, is EAEVAQSPRYKITEKSQAVAFWCDPISGHATLYWYRQILGQGPELLVQFQDESVVDDSQLPKDRFSAERLKGVDSTLKIQPAELGDSAMYLCASSSPGLAGADNEQFFGPGTRLTVL.

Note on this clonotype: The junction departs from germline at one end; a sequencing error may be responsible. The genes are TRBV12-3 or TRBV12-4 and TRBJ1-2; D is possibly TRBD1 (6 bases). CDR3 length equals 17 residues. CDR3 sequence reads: CVSSLGSGGPEGYGYTF. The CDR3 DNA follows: TGTGTCAGCAGTTTGGGTTCTGGGGGCCCTGAGGGGTATGGCTACACCTTC.